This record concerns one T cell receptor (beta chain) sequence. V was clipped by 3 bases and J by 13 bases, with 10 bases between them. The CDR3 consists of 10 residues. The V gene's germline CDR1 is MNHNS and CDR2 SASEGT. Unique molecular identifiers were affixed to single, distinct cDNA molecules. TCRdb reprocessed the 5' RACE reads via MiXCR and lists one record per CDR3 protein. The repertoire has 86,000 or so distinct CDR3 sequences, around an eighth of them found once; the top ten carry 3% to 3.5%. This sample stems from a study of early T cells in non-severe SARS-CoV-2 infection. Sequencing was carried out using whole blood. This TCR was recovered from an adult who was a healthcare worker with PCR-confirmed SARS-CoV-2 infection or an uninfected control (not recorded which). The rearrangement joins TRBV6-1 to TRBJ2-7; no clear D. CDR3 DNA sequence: TGTGCCAGCAGTGATTGGCCGACCTACTTC. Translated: CASSDWPTYF.